Detailed here is one TCR beta chain. This CDR3 is 13 amino acids long. Germline CDR1 reads MDHEN; CDR2 reads SYDVKM. With 5 bases removed from V and 5 bases from J, the gap between germline ends came to 12 bases. This sample stems from a study of blood T cell repertoires in COVID-19. The overall study: There were acute and convalescent COVID-19 samples, and they came from the United States, Italy and Spain. Nucleic acid was either cDNA or gDNA, and it came from T cells, B-cell-depleted T cells, or PBMCs.

The table came from immunoSEQ multiplex PCR; TCRdb's copy has only in-frame clones and leaves some out. The profile covers tens of thousands of clones, with around 85% appearing a single time and around an eighth taken by the ten largest. The J gene is TRBJ1-1, the V gene TRBV28, with D hard to call. The sequenced sample was peripheral blood. The receptor was isolated from a human donor in a cohort sampled during active COVID-19. The CDR3 is CASSQRTRTEAFF. The CDR3, as DNA: TGTGCCAGCAGTCAGCGAACCCGAACTGAAGCTTTCTTT.